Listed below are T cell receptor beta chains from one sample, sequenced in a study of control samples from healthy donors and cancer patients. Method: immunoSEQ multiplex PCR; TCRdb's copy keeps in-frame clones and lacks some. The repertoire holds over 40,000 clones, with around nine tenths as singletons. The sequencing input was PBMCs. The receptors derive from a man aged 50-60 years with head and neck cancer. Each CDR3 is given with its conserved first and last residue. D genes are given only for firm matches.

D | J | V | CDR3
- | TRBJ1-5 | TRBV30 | CAWSAQGGLSNQPQHF
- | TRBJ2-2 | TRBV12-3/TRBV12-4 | CASNVFTAGELFF
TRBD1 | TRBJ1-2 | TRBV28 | CASSLNQGARGYTF
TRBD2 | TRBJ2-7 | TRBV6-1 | CASSDPRPGGSEQYF
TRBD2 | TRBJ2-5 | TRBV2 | CASRKGGGGAGETQYF
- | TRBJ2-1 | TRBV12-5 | CASGTGHPYNEQFF
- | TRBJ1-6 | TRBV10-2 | CASSPPGVDSPLHF
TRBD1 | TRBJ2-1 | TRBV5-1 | CASSFTDRGVGMDEQFF
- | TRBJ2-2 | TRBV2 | CASSEQPGWMNTGELFF
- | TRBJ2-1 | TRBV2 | CASSTTEYEQFF
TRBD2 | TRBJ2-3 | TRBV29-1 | CSVDRASGSTDTQYF
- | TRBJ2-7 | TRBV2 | CASSERLLRAEQYF